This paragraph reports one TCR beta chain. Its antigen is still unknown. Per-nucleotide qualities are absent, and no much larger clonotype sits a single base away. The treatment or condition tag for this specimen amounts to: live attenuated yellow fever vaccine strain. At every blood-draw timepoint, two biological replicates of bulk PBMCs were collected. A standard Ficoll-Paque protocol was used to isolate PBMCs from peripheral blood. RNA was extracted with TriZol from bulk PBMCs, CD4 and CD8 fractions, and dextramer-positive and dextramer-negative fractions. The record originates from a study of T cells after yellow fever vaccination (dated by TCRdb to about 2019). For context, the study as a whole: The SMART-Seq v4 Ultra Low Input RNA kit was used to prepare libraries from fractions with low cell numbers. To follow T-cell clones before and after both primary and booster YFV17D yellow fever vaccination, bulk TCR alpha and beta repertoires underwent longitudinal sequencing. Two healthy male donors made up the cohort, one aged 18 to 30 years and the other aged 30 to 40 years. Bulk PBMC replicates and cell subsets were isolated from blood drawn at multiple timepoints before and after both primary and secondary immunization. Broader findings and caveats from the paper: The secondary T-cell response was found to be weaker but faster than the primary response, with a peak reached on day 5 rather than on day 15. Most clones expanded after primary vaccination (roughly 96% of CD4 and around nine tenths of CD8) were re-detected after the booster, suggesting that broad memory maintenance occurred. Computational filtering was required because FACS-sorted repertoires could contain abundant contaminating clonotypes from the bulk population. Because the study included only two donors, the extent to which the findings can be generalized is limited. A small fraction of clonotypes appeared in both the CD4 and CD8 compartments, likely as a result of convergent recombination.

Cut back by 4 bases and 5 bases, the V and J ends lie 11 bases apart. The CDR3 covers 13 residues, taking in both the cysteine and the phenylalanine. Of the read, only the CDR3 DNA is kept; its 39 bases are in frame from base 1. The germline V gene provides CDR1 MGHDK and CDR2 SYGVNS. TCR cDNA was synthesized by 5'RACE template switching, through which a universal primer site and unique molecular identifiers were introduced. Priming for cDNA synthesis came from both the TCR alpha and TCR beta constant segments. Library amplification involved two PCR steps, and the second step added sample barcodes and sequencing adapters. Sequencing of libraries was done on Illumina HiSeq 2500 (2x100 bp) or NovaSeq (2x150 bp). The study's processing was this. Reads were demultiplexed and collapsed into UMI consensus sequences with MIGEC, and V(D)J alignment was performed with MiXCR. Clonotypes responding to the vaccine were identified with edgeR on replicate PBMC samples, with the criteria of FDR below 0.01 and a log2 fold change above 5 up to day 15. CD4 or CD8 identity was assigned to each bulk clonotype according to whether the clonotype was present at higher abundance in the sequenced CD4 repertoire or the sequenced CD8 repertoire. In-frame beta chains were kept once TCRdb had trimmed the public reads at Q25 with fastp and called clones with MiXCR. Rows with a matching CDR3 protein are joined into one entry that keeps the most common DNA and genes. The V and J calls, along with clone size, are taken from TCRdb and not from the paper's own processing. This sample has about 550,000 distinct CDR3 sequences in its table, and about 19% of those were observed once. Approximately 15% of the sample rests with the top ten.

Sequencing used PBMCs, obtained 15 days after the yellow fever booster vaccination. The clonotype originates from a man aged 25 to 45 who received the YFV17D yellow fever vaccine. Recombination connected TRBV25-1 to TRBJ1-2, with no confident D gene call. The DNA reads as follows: TGTGCCAGCAGTGTCGGGATTAATTATGGCTACACCTTC. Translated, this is CASSVGINYGYTF.